Below, 14 T cell receptor beta chains from the same sample are listed, as sequenced in a study of cytomegalovirus exposure and HLA in healthy donors. PCR amplification relied on 60 Vbeta primers (plus 13 Jbeta primers). This table comes from immunoSEQ multiplex PCR, and its TCRdb copy is limited to in-frame clones, with some not included. The sample consists of about 92,000 clones, roughly 63% of them appearing once. Sequencing was performed on PBMCs. Receptor source: a middle-aged man in good health and CMV-seronegative.

The chain carries TRBV5-1 and TRBJ2-3; TRBD1 matches 9 bases. J was trimmed by 6 bases and V by 4 bases; bases with no gene match: 6. The CDR3 runs 14 residues. Germline V CDR1 and CDR2: SGHRS, YFSETQ. The CDR3: CASSHRGLLDTQYF. The CDR3 DNA sequence: TGCGCCAGCAGCCACAGGGGGCTCTTGGATACGCAGTATTTT.

The rearrangement uses TRBV7-2 and TRBJ1-2; D is undetermined. The germline V and J ends were trimmed by 5 bases and 1 base, with 8 bases remaining between them. This CDR3 is built from 13 residues. CDR1 is SGHTA, CDR2 FQGNSA, per germline. The CDR3 DNA is TGTGCCAGCAGCCCAGATCTTAACTATGGCTACACCTTC. Its translation: CASSPDLNYGYTF.

Turning to this clone: Other DNA sequences within the sample encode an identical CDR3. V is TRBV30 and J is TRBJ1-2, with 9 bases aligning to TRBD1. Germline V gene sequence: CDR1 GTSNPN, CDR2 SVGIG (reference sequence). The CDR3 runs to 19 residues. Unmatched junction bases numbered 15, after V lost 1 base and J lost 0 bases. In nucleotides, the CDR3 is TGTGCCTGGAGTGGAAAGAACCCAACAGGGACAGGGCCTAACTATGGCTACACCTTC. Protein product: CAWSGKNPTGTGPNYGYTF.

The chain links TRBV6-5 to TRBJ1-2, with D hard to call. CDR1 MNHEY and CDR2 SVGAGI come from the germline V gene. V shed 6 bases and J shed 1 base, with 9 bases lying between them. The CDR3 length is 13 residues. The CDR3 protein is CASRATNNYGYTF. In DNA, the CDR3 is TGTGCCAGCAGGGCCACCAATAACTATGGCTACACCTTC.

The chain has TRBV19 and TRBJ1-3, with D possibly matching TRBD1 (5 bases). V gave up 5 bases and J gave up 0 bases, with 11 bases separating them. The CDR3 extends over 15 amino acids. The germline V gene has CDR1 LNHDA and CDR2 SQIVND (reference sequence). The CDR3 DNA reads TGTGCCAGTAGTGCAATGACAGCCTCTGGAAACACCATATATTTT. Translated, it gives CASSAMTASGNTIYF.

This clone was recorded once. The J gene is TRBJ1-4, the V gene TRBV15, with 7 bases matching TRBD1. The CDR3 length is 14 residues. In germline, CDR1 is LNHNV, CDR2 YYDKDF (reference sequence). With V trimmed by 1 base and J by 7 bases, 3 bases remained unmatched. CDR3: CATSRGQGGEKLFF. As DNA, the CDR3 is TGTGCCACCAGCAGAGGACAGGGTGGTGAAAAACTGTTTTTT.

The rearrangement joins TRBV27 to TRBJ1-3; D is undetermined. This CDR3 has 14 residues. Germline lookup yields CDR1 MNHEY and CDR2 SMNVEV (reference sequence). Between the trimmed V and J ends, which lost 8 bases and 2 bases, there was a span of 13 bases. The CDR3 region has the DNA TGTGCCAGCGCCCGGACTGATCCTGGAAACACCATATATTTT. Protein sequence: CASARTDPGNTIYF.

The chain has TRBV5-6 and TRBJ2-1, with TRBD2 identical over 7 bases. CDR3 size: 14 residues. Trimming removed 6 bases from V and 3 bases from J; junction bases left unmatched: 6. Germline lookup yields CDR1 SGHDT and CDR2 YYEEEE. CDR3 in DNA: TGTGCCAGCATTCCGGGACTAAGCTACAATGAGCAGTTCTTC. Protein product: CASIPGLSYNEQFF. The full variable domain, with the rest looked up from reference TRBV5-6 and TRBJ2-1, is DAGVTQSPTHLIKTRGQQVTLRCSPKSGHDTVSWYQQALGQGPQFIFQYYEEEERQRGNFPDRFSGHQFPNYSSELNVNALLLGDSALYLCASIPGLSYNEQFFGPGTRLTVL.

The chain links TRBV29-1 to TRBJ2-3; 8 nucleotides line up with TRBD2. The CDR3 is made up of 16 amino acids. With V trimmed by 4 bases and J by 7 bases, 16 bases remained unmatched. Germline V gene sequence: CDR1 SQVTM, CDR2 ANQGSEA. The CDR3 reads CSVGGLERTSTYTQYF. Written as DNA, the CDR3 is TGCAGCGTTGGGGGCCTTGAGCGGACTAGCACCTATACGCAGTATTTT.

The chain combines TRBV4-2 with TRBJ2-5; 11 positions agree with TRBD2. The CDR3 runs to 15 residues. The germline CDR1 and CDR2 sequences are LGHNA and YNFKEQ. The ends lost 3 bases at V and 4 bases at J; junction bases unmatched: 4. The DNA of the CDR3 is TGTGCCAGCAGCCAGACTAGCGGGGTCTCAGAGACCCAGTACTTC. The encoded protein is CASSQTSGVSETQYF.

CDR3 nucleotide sequence: TGCGCCAGCAGCCTGGACAGGGCTCCCCATCAGCCCCAGCATTTT. It yields the protein CASSLDRAPHQPQHF. V and J are TRBV4-3 and TRBJ1-5; TRBD1 aligns across 8 bases. Trimming at V came to 4 bases and at J to 5 bases, leaving 7 bases not matched to a gene. Germline V gives CDR1 LGHNA, CDR2 YSLEER. This CDR3 is built from 15 residues.

J is TRBJ2-7 and V is TRBV5-1; D uncertain. V lost 0 bases, J lost 2 bases, and 12 bases lay in between. The CDR3 consists of 15 residues. The V gene's germline CDR1 is SGHRS and CDR2 YFSETQ. The chain's CDR3 is CASSLGATYTYEQYF. The CDR3 DNA reads TGCGCCAGCAGCTTGGGTGCGACTTATACCTACGAGCAGTACTTC.

The J gene is TRBJ1-4, the V gene TRBV4-1; a weak D match, TRBD1 (5 bases). V was pared by 4 bases and J by 8 bases, with 8 bases between. This CDR3 comprises 12 residues. CDR1 and CDR2 from the germline V gene are MGHRA and YSYEKL. The CDR3 protein is CASSRQSEKLFF. Here the CDR3 DNA reads TGCGCCAGCAGCCGACAGTCCGAAAAACTGTTTTTT.

In its sample, this clone was seen once. J is TRBJ2-1 and V is TRBV5-4; 16 bases map to TRBD2. The germline V gene has CDR1 SGHNT and CDR2 YYREEE (reference sequence). CDR3 size: 16 residues. V trimming: 4 bases; J trimming: 5 bases; junction bases outside the gene matches: 3. The CDR3 coding sequence is TGTGCCAGCAGCGGGACTAGCGGGAGGGGTGACAATGAGCAGTTCTTC. This codes for CASSGTSGRGDNEQFF.